Shown below are 23 T cell receptor beta chains from a single sample sequenced in a study of blood T cell repertoires in COVID-19 (TCRdb year 2020). The library was produced with the immunoSEQ multiplex PCR assay. TCRdb provides this immuneACCESS table in a form limited to in-frame rearrangements. Some clones are lacking; in checked studies, under half of them reflect an unresolved V gene, and why the rest are absent is not known. This sample has roughly 190,000 clones in its table, and around nine tenths of those were observed once. The ten largest clones capture roughly 3.9% of the sample. Material: peripheral blood. These receptors all come from a man between 18 and 29 years old with active or convalescent COVID-19.

The chain recombines TRBV5-1 with TRBJ2-1; tentative D call: TRBD1 (6 bases). The germline V and J ends were trimmed by 4 bases and 8 bases, with 13 bases remaining between them. Per the germline V gene, CDR1 is SGHRS and CDR2 is YFSETQ. The CDR3 is made up of 13 amino acids. This CDR3 reads CASSTLTGYEQFF. CDR3 DNA: TGCGCCAGCAGCACCTTAACAGGGTATGAGCAGTTCTTC.

The gene calls are TRBV9 and TRBJ1-3; the match to TRBD1 covers 9 bases. Germline assignment: CDR1 SGDLS and CDR2 YYNGEE. V gave up 2 bases and J gave up 0 bases; unmatched junction bases: 3. This CDR3 contains 16 residues. DNA of the CDR3: TGTGCCAGCAGCGTGGGGACAGGGAGCTCTGGAAACACCATATATTTT. Its protein is CASSVGTGSSGNTIYF. Together with reference TRBV9 and TRBJ1-3, the CDR3 gives the full variable domain: DSGVTQTPKHLITATGQRVTLRCSPRSGDLSVYWYQQSLDQGLQFLIQYYNGEERAKGNILERFSAQQFPDLHSELNLSSLELGDSALYFCASSVGTGSSGNTIYFGEGSWLTVV.

The rearrangement uses TRBV14 and TRBJ2-1, with D possibly TRBD2 on 5 matching bases. The CDR3 runs 12 residues. CDR1 and CDR2 from the germline V gene are SGHDN and FVKESK. Trimming took off 2 bases at V and 10 bases at J, with 9 bases between the two ends. CDR3 sequence: CASSQNRGEQFF. CDR3 sequence (DNA): TGTGCCAGCAGCCAAAATCGGGGAGAGCAGTTCTTC.

The CDR3 nucleotides read TGTGCCAGCTCATCAACAGGGGGCGCGACTGGAAACACCATATATTTT. Protein: CASSSTGGATGNTIYF. V usage is TRBV18 and J usage is TRBJ1-3; TRBD1 matches at 9 bases. CDR3 length equals 16 residues. The trim removed 5 bases at V and 2 bases at J, leaving 7 bases unmatched. Germline V gives CDR1 KGHSH, CDR2 LQKENI.

This chain uses TRBV24-1 with TRBJ1-1; D is ambiguous. Deletions cut 5 bases from V and 5 bases from J, with 11 bases between. Germline CDR1 and CDR2: KGHDR and SFDVKD. CDR3 size: 13 residues. CDR3 DNA: TGTGCCACCAGTGTGGGAGCTTGGACTGAAGCTTTCTTT. Translated: CATSVGAWTEAFF.

The chain is built from TRBV12-1 and TRBJ1-1; the table's D call, TRBD1, was not checked against the DNA. TRBV12-1 is a pseudogene locus. The CDR3 sequence is 16 residues long. The CDR3 coding sequence is TGTGCCAGCAGGTGTTCGAGGGGGCGCCTGAACACTGAAGCTTTCTTT. This gives the protein CASRCSRGRLNTEAFF.

The rearrangement joins TRBV10-2 to TRBJ2-2; TRBD1 matches at 9 bases. CDR1 is WSHSY and CDR2 is SAAADI in the germline V gene. Germline trimming cut 7 bases from V and 6 bases from J; bases unmatched to any gene: 6. The CDR3 totals 14 residues. The CDR3 here is CASTGTGIPGELFF. The CDR3 bases are TGCGCCAGCACTGGGACAGGGATTCCCGGGGAGCTGTTTTTT.

The chain employs TRBV27 and TRBJ1-4, with 7 positions matching TRBD1. CDR3 length equals 15 residues. Trimming took 5 bases from V and 3 from J; bases not matched to a gene: 6. In germline, CDR1 is MNHEY, CDR2 SMNVEV (reference sequence). CDR3: CASSMTGLSNEKLFF. CDR3 DNA: TGTGCCAGCAGTATGACAGGGTTGTCTAATGAAAAACTGTTTTTT.

This clone appeared many times. The chain recombines TRBV4-3 with TRBJ1-2; D may be TRBD1 (6 bases). V dropped 2 bases and J dropped 0 bases, with 16 bases sitting between them. The CDR3 is made up of 17 amino acids. Germline-derived CDR1 and CDR2 are LGHNA and YSLEER. The CDR3 DNA sequence: TGCGCCAGCAGCCAACACATCGCAGGGGCAACTAACTATGGCTACACCTTC. It specifies CASSQHIAGATNYGYTF.

This rearrangement joins TRBV7-3 to TRBJ2-1, with 11 bases matching TRBD2. The CDR3 is made up of 15 amino acids. The V gene end was trimmed by 6 bases and the J gene end by 3 bases; junction bases not matched to a gene: 4. Germline CDR1 reads SGHTA; CDR2 reads FQGTGA. CDR3 bases: TGTGCCAGCAGTCCCGGGACTAGCGGCTACAATGAGCAGTTCTTC. Encoded protein: CASSPGTSGYNEQFF.

The rearrangement links TRBV3-1 (or the pseudogene TRBV3-2) to TRBJ1-6, with TRBD1 as a possible D gene (6 bases). Germline assignment: CDR1 LGHDT and CDR2 YNNKEL (reference sequence). With 0 bases removed from V and 10 bases from J, the gap between germline ends came to 22 bases. The CDR3 spans 18 residues. CDR3 loop: CASSQDERLGARGSPLHF. The CDR3 coding sequence is TGTGCCAGCAGCCAAGACGAACGCTTGGGGGCCCGGGGATCACCCCTCCACTTT.

The chain has TRBV6-1 and TRBJ1-5, with a possible D match to TRBD1 (6 bases). V was trimmed by 3 bases and J by 4 bases, leaving 7 bases between them. Germline V CDR1 and CDR2: MNHNS, SASEGT. This CDR3 region has 13 residues. The CDR3 DNA reads TGTGCCAGCAGTGACAGGGGAAATCAGCCCCAGCATTTT. Translation: CASSDRGNQPQHF.

The rearrangement uses TRBV28 and TRBJ1-4; possible D gene TRBD1, 5 bases. V lost 5 bases to trimming and J lost 7 bases, with 11 bases between them. This CDR3 has 13 amino acids. The germline CDR1 and CDR2 sequences are MDHEN and SYDVKM. The CDR3 nucleotides are TGTGCCAGCAGTATGACAGTCCCTGAAAAACTGTTTTTT. Encoded protein: CASSMTVPEKLFF.

This clone has only one observation. The chain combines TRBV19 with TRBJ2-4; 9 positions agree with TRBD2. There are 15 residues in the CDR3. V shed 2 bases, J shed 3 bases, and the junction held 2 bases outside the gene matches. CDR1 is LNHDA, CDR2 SQIVND, per germline (reference sequence). In DNA, the CDR3 is TGTGCCAGTAGTATAACTAGCGGGTACAAAAACATTCAGTACTTC. As protein: CASSITSGYKNIQYF.

This rearrangement joins TRBV5-4 to TRBJ2-4; 7 bases match TRBD1. This CDR3 has 16 residues. With 3 bases clipped from V and 0 bases from J, the junction kept 6 bases outside the gene matches. CDR1 is SGHNT and CDR2 is YYREEE in the germline V gene (reference sequence). The CDR3 region has the DNA TGTGCCAGCAGCTGGGACAGTCCTCGAGCCAAAAACATTCAGTACTTC. This sequence encodes CASSWDSPRAKNIQYF.

This chain uses TRBV24-1 with TRBJ1-3; D possibly corresponds to TRBD1 (6 bases). Germline V CDR1 and CDR2: KGHDR, SFDVKD. Trimming removed 3 bases at V and 0 bases at J, with 11 bases between. This CDR3 spans 16 amino acids. Here the CDR3 reads CATSDPTRGSGNTIYF. The CDR3 nucleotides are TGTGCCACCAGTGATCCTACCAGGGGCTCTGGAAACACCATATATTTT.

V gene TRBV18 combines with J gene TRBJ2-1; 11 bases map to TRBD2. Germline CDR1 KGHSH, CDR2 LQKENI. The CDR3 has 16 amino acids. V dropped 3 bases and J dropped 5; count of bases not matched to a gene: 6. For the CDR3, the DNA is TGTGCCAGCTCACCCTACCTGACTAGCGGGAACAATGAGCAGTTCTTC. Translating gives CASSPYLTSGNNEQFF.

This chain connects TRBV5-5 to TRBJ1-1; D is unclear. Germline CDR1 and CDR2: SGHKS and YYEKEE (reference sequence). The V end lost 1 base, the J end lost 6 bases, and 7 bases lay between the germline ends. This CDR3 has 12 amino acids. CDR3 in DNA: TGTGCCAGCAGCTTGATGAGCGCTGAAGCTTTCTTT. Translating gives CASSLMSAEAFF.

This clone appeared a single time. The CDR3 spells CAILRQGEGNTIYF. CDR3 nucleotide sequence: TGTGCCATCCTAAGACAGGGGGAAGGAAACACCATATATTTT. V and J are TRBV10-3 and TRBJ1-3; 9 nucleotides line up with TRBD1. This CDR3 region has 14 residues. V lost 8 bases, J lost 4 bases, and 6 bases stayed unmatched. CDR1 ENHRY and CDR2 SYGVKD come from the germline V gene.

V gene TRBV6-1 combines with J gene TRBJ2-7; TRBD1 aligns across 7 bases. Germline V gene data show CDR1 as MNHNS and CDR2 as SASEGT. The CDR3 is 14 residues long. V lost 2 bases, J lost 2 bases, and 3 bases stayed unmatched. The CDR3 region has the DNA TGTGCCAGCAGTGAATACAGGGGACCCTACGAGCAGTACGTC. It yields the protein CASSEYRGPYEQYV.

The chain recombines TRBV5-6 with TRBJ2-2; 12 nucleotides match TRBD2. Trimming took 6 bases from V and 6 from J; bases not matched to a gene: 18. Germline CDR1 reads SGHDT; CDR2 reads YYEEEE. The CDR3 runs to 19 residues. The DNA for the CDR3 is TGTGCCAGCACCCAAGTGACTAGCGGGAGCAATGGGAGTCCCGGGGAGCTGTTTTTT. It codes for CASTQVTSGSNGSPGELFF.

The chain is built from TRBV23-1 and TRBJ1-1; TRBD1 agrees at 7 bases. TRBV23-1 is reported as an ORF; its role is uncertain. With 6 bases clipped from V and 4 bases from J, the junction kept 14 bases outside the gene matches. The CDR3 is 16 residues long. CDR3 loop: CASRLQGPGVFTEAFF. CDR3 bases: TGCGCCAGCAGGCTACAGGGGCCGGGGGTATTCACTGAAGCTTTCTTT.

This clone has just one count. The CDR3 region is CASSLTPGTGGDGYTF. Here the CDR3 DNA reads TGTGCCAGCAGCTTAACTCCCGGGACAGGGGGCGATGGCTACACCTTC. This rearrangement joins TRBV7-3 to TRBJ1-2; 12 nucleotides align to TRBD1. V dropped 0 bases and J dropped 6; count of bases not matched to a gene: 5. Germline CDR1 and CDR2: SGHTA and FQGTGA. The CDR3 spans 16 residues.